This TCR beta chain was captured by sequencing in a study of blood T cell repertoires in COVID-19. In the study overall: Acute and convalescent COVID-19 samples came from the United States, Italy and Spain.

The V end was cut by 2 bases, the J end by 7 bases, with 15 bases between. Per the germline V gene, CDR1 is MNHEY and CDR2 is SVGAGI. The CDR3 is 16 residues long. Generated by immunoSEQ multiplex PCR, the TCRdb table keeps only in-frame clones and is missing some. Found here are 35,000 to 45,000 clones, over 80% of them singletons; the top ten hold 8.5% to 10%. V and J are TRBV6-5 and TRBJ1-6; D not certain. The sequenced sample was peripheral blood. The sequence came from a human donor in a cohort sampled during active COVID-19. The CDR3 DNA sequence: TGTGCCAGCAGTTACAGCCTCACGGTGAACAATTCACCCCTCCACTTT. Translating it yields CASSYSLTVNNSPLHF.